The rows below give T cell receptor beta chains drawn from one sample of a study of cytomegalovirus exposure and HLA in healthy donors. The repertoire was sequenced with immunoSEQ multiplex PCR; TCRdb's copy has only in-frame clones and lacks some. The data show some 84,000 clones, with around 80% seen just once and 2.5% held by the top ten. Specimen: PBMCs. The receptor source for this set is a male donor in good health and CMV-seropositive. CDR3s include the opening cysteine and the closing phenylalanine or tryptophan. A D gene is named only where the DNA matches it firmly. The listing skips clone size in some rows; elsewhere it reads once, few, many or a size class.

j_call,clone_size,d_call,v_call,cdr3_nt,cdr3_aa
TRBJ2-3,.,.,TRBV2,TGTGCCAGCAGGACGCCGGGGGACCGGGCTACGCAGTATTTT,CASRTPGDRATQYF
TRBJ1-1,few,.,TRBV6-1,TGTGCCAGCAGCAACCCACCAGGAGAAGCTTTCTTT,CASSNPPGEAFF
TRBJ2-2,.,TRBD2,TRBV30,TGTGCCTGGAGTGTACGAAGACTAGCGATCGGGGAGCTGTTTTTT,CAWSVRRLAIGELFF
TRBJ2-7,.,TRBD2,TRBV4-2,TGTGCCAGCAGCCAAGAGACCGGGACTAGCGGGAGAGGGAGCTCCTACGAGCAGTACTTC,CASSQETGTSGRGSSYEQYF
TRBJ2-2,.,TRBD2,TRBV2,TGTGCCAGCTTCGCGGGAGGAACGAACACCGGGGAGCTGTTTTTT,CASFAGGTNTGELFF
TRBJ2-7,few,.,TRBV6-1,TGTGCCAGCAGTCGGCGGGACTTGACCTACGAGCAGTACTTC,CASSRRDLTYEQYF
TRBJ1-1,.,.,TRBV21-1,TGTGCCAGCAGCAAAAGGGGGACGGACAGGACGAACACTGAAGCTTTCTTT,CASSKRGTDRTNTEAFF
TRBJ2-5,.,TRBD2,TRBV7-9,TGTGCCAGCAGCTCCCGGACTAGCGATTTCCAAGAGACCCAGTACTTC,CASSSRTSDFQETQYF
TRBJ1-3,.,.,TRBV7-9,TGTGCCAGCAGCCGTAGAAGGGGGAAGAGTTACTCTGGAAACACCATATATTTT,CASSRRRGKSYSGNTIYF
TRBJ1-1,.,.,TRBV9,TGTGCCAGCAGCTTAGGGGCAGAAGTGAACACTGAAGCTTTCTTT,CASSLGAEVNTEAFF
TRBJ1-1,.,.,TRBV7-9,TGTGCCAGCAGCTTCCCGGGACAAACGAACACTGAAGCTTTCTTT,CASSFPGQTNTEAFF
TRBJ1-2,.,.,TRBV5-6,TGTGCCAGCAGCTTGAAGGGGTTCTACTATGGCTACACCTTC,CASSLKGFYYGYTF
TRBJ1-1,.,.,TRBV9,TGTGCCAGCAGGCGGGAGGAGGGGGGGAACACTGAAGCTTTCTTT,CASRREEGGNTEAFF
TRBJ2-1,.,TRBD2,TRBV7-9,TGTGCCAGCAGCTTAGCGGGCAGTAGCGGGAGTGTCCACAATGAGCAGTTCTTC,CASSLAGSSGSVHNEQFF
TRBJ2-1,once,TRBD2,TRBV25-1,TGTGCCAGCAGTGAGCCCGGGGGGGCAGTCAATGAGCAGTTCTTC,CASSEPGGAVNEQFF
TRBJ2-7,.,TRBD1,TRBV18,TGTGCCAGCTCGCCGGGACAGGGTTTCTCCTACGAGCAGTACTTC,CASSPGQGFSYEQYF
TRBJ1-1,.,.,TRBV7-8,TGTGCCAGCAGCCAGTACAGGGCCTACACTGAAGCTTTCTTT,CASSQYRAYTEAFF
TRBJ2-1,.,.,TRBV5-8,TGTGCCAGCAGCTCCGGGGGTAACAGGTACAATGAGCAGTTCTTC,CASSSGGNRYNEQFF
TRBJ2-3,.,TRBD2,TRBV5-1,TGCGCCAGCAGCCTGACATTGCGGGAGGGCCTCGTTGATACGCAGTATTTT,CASSLTLREGLVDTQYF
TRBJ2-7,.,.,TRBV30,TGTGCCTGGAGTGTAGGGGGATCCTACGAGCAGTACTTC,CAWSVGGSYEQYF
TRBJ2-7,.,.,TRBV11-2,TGTGCCAGCAGCTCCTTCAGGCGCTACGAGCAGTACTTC,CASSSFRRYEQYF
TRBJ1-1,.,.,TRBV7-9,TGTGCCAGCAGCCCCGAGGGGGTATTTAGCACTGAAGCTTTCTTT,CASSPEGVFSTEAFF
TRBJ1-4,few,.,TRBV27,TGTGCCAGCAGGAACCTAGCAACTAATGAAAAACTGTTTTTT,CASRNLATNEKLFF
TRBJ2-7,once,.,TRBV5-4,TGTGCCAGCAGCCGAGGGTGGCGGGACTACGAGCAGTACTTC,CASSRGWRDYEQYF
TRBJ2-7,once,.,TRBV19,TGTGCCAGTAGTATACTCTCCCAGGGAGGATCCTACGAGCAGTACTTC,CASSILSQGGSYEQYF
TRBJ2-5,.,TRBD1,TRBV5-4,TGTGCCAGCAGCGGGGGGACAGGGGGGGACCAAGAGACCCAGTACTTC,CASSGGTGGDQETQYF
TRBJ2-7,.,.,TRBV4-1,TGCGCCAGCAGCCAAGTGGAGAGAAGCCTCTCCTACGAGCAGTACTTC,CASSQVERSLSYEQYF
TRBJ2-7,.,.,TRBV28,TGTGCCAGCGCAGGGGACTACGAGCAGTACTTC,CASAGDYEQYF
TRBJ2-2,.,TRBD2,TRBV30,TGTGCCTGGAGAGCCGGGACTAGCGGGAGAGGGGAGCTGTTTTTT,CAWRAGTSGRGELFF
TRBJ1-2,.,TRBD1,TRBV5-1,TGCGCCAGCAGCCCCCAGACAGGGGTGGGCTACACCTTC,CASSPQTGVGYTF
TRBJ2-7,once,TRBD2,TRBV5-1,TGCGCCAGCCGCCTCGAGCGGGGTGCCTACGAGCAGTACTTC,CASRLERGAYEQYF
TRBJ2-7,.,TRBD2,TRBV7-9,TGTGCCAGCAGCAAAGTGAGGGCGGGAGGGCTAAGGCAGTACTTC,CASSKVRAGGLRQYF
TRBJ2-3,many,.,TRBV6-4,TGTGCCAGCAGCTTGACAGGTGAAGGGGTAGATACGCAGTATTTT,CASSLTGEGVDTQYF
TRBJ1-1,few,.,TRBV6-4,TGTGCCAGCAGTGCCGACATTGGGACTGAAGCTTTCTTT,CASSADIGTEAFF
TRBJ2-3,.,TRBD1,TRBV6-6,TGTGCCAGCATTCGGACAGGGTGGGCGGGAGATACGCAGTATTTT,CASIRTGWAGDTQYF
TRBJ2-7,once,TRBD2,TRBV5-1,TGCGCCAGCAGCTTCACTAGCGGGAGCTACGAGCAGTACTTC,CASSFTSGSYEQYF
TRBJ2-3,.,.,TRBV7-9,TGTGCCAGCAGCTTAGCGGGAGCGACCACAGATACGCAGTATTTT,CASSLAGATTDTQYF
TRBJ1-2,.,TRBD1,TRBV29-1,TGCAGCGTTGGGACAGGGCTAACCTATGGCTACACCTTC,CSVGTGLTYGYTF
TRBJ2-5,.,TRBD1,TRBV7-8,TGTGCCAGCAGCCATAGGGGGACAGGGGAAGAGACCCAGTACTTC,CASSHRGTGEETQYF
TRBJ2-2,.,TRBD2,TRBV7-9,TGTGCCAGCACCCCTTCTAGCGGTCGAGGCACCGGGGAGCTGTTTTTT,CASTPSSGRGTGELFF
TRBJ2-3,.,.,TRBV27,TGTGCCAGCAGTTTGGCAGGGCTACGGGGCACAGATACGCAGTATTTT,CASSLAGLRGTDTQYF
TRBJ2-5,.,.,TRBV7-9,TGTGCCAGCAGCTTAGCTGTGGCGGGAGAGACCCAGTACTTC,CASSLAVAGETQYF